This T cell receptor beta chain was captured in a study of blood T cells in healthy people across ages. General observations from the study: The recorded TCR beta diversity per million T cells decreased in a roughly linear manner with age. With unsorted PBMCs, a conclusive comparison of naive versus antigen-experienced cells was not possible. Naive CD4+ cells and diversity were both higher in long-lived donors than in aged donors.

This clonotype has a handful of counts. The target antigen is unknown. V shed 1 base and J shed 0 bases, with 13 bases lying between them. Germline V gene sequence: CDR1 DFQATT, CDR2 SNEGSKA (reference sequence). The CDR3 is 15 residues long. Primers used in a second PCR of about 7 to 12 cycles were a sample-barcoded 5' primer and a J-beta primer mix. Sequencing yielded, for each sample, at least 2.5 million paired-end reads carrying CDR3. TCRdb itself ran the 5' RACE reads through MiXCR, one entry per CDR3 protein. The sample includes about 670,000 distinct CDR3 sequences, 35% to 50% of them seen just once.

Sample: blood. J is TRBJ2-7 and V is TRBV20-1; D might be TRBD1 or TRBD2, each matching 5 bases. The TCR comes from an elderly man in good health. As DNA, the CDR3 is TGCAGTGCTAGAGGGGGCGAGCGGAGCTCCTACGAGCAGTACTTC. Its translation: CSARGGERSSYEQYF.